This passage covers 7 T cell receptor beta chains from one sample sequenced in a study of blood T cell repertoires in COVID-19. Measured with immunoSEQ multiplex PCR; TCRdb has only the in-frame clones, and not every one. The sample has a few hundred thousand clones, more than 90% seen once. The sequencing sample was made of PBMCs or T cells enriched from blood (not recorded which). The receptor source for this set is a woman in her 30s who had recovered from COVID-19.

V usage is TRBV2 and J usage is TRBJ2-1; TRBD1 might be the D (7 bases). The germline V gene has CDR1 SNHLY and CDR2 FYNNEI. The CDR3 extends over 11 amino acids. V was shortened by 3 bases and J by 14 bases, with 11 bases between the two germline ends. CDR3 loop: CASSDQGGEFF. CDR3 nucleotide sequence: TGTGCCAGCAGTGATCAGGGGGGTGAGTTCTTC.

The CDR3 DNA reads TGTGCCAGCAGCTGGGCTGTCAGCTCCTACAATGAGCAGTTCTTC. This codes for CASSWAVSSYNEQFF. The chain employs TRBV7-2 and TRBJ2-1; D unresolved. Germline CDR1 reads SGHTA; CDR2 reads FQGNSA. The V end was cut by 4 bases, the J end by 0 bases, with 10 bases between. The CDR3 contains 15 residues. The full variable domain, its missing parts supplied by reference TRBV7-2 and TRBJ2-1, is GAGVSQSPSNKVTEKGKDVELRCDPISGHTALYWYRQSLGQGLEFLIYFQGNSAPDKSGLPSDRFSAERTGGSVSTLTIQRTQQEDSAVYLCASSWAVSSYNEQFFGPGTRLTVL.

J is TRBJ2-5 and V is TRBV7-2; 7 bases are shared with TRBD1. The CDR3 consists of 16 residues. Trimming took 3 bases from V and 1 from J; bases not matched to a gene: 8. From germline, CDR1 is SGHTA and CDR2 FQGNSA. The CDR3 nucleotides read TGTGCCAGCAGCTTTTGGGGACAGACAATCCAAGAGACCCAGTACTTC. Protein: CASSFWGQTIQETQYF.

The chain links TRBV6-5 to TRBJ1-1; D is unclear. CDR3 length equals 13 residues. V lost 2 bases, J lost 6 bases, and 10 bases lay in between. Germline CDR1 is MNHEY and CDR2 is SVGAGI. The chain's CDR3 is CASSYVGSPEAFF. CDR3 nucleotide sequence: TGTGCCAGCAGTTACGTGGGGAGCCCTGAAGCTTTCTTT.

This chain joins TRBV28 and TRBJ2-7; TRBD2 agrees at 9 bases. The length of the CDR3 is 14 residues. CDR1 is MDHEN, CDR2 SYDVKM, per germline. Trimming removed 6 bases from V and 2 bases from J; junction bases left unmatched: 5. The CDR3 reads CASSSGLAPYEQYF. The CDR3 region has the DNA TGTGCCAGCAGCTCCGGACTAGCGCCCTACGAGCAGTACTTC.

This clone turned up a few times. In nucleotides, the CDR3 is TGTGCCAGCAGCTTAGCCGCATTTTTAGCGGGTGAGCAGTACTTC. Its protein product is CASSLAAFLAGEQYF. The gene calls are TRBV11-1 and TRBJ2-7, with TRBD2 identical over 7 bases. Germline loops: CDR1 SGHAT, CDR2 FQDESV (reference sequence). CDR3 length: 15 amino acids. V trimming: 0 bases; J trimming: 7 bases; junction bases outside the gene matches: 9.

In its sample, this clone was seen once. The chain combines TRBV5-1 with TRBJ1-1; 9 positions agree with TRBD1. With V trimmed by 3 bases and J by 4 bases, 4 bases remained unmatched. The CDR3 consists of 14 residues. The germline gives CDR1 SGHRS, CDR2 YFSETQ. CDR3: CASSYRDRATEAFF. The DNA for the CDR3 is TGCGCCAGCAGCTACCGGGACAGGGCCACTGAAGCTTTCTTT.